The rows below give T cell receptor beta chains drawn from one sample of a study of T cell clones after liver transplantation. The data were produced by immunoSEQ multiplex PCR, yet TCRdb's version contains in-frame clones alone and is incomplete. The sample records 55,000 to 70,000 clones, around 92% being singletons. The sample in question was CD4+ T cells from blood, obtained approximately 26 months after liver transplant. These receptor sequences come from a human patient who received a liver transplant. A share of the T cells may be of graft donor origin. The CDR3 runs from the conserved cysteine through the conserved F or W. D genes are given only for firm matches. The size entry is marked missing in some rows and otherwise reads once, few, many or a size class.

>-|-|TRBJ2-1|TRBV12-2|15
TGTGCAAGTCGCTTAGCGGGCTATTACTACAATGAGCAGTTCTTC
CASRLAGYYYNEQFF
>TRBD2|-|TRBJ2-7|TRBV7-2|15
TGTGCCAGCAGCTTAACAAGCGGGGGGTCCTACGAGCAGTACTTC
CASSLTSGGSYEQYF
>TRBD2|-|TRBJ2-3|TRBV19|13
TGTGCCAGCCGGGGCGGGAGTGGAGATACGCAGTATTTT
CASRGGSGDTQYF
>-|once|TRBJ1-5|TRBV18|13
TGTGCCAGCTCACCAGGGAGTAATCAGCCCCAGCATTTT
CASSPGSNQPQHF
>TRBD1|-|TRBJ1-5|TRBV18|16
TGTGCCAGCTCAAAGCTCGGGACAGCTTACAATCAGCCCCAGCATTTT
CASSKLGTAYNQPQHF
>-|-|TRBJ1-5|TRBV25-1|14
TGTGCCAGCAGTGAAGGGGGGGGGAATCAGCCCCAGCATTTT
CASSEGGGNQPQHF
>TRBD2|-|TRBJ2-2|TRBV5-1|15
TGCGCCAGCAGCTTTGCGGGAGGGGACACCGGGGAGCTGTTTTTT
CASSFAGGDTGELFF
>TRBD2|-|TRBJ2-2|TRBV2|16
TGTGCCAGCAGTGTTCTAGCGGTTGGGAACACCGGGGAGCTGTTTTTT
CASSVLAVGNTGELFF
>TRBD1|-|TRBJ1-1|TRBV28|12
TGTGCCAGCAGACTCCCGGGACAGGAAGCTTTCTTT
CASRLPGQEAFF
>TRBD1|-|TRBJ1-1|TRBV19|15
TGTGCCAGTCAGGACAGGGGAAGTCTGAACACTGAAGCTTTCTTT
CASQDRGSLNTEAFF
>-|-|TRBJ2-3|TRBV2|15
TGTGCCAGCAAGGAACAGGGTCCGAGCACAGATACGCAGTATTTT
CASKEQGPSTDTQYF
>TRBD2|-|TRBJ2-1|TRBV27|16
TGTGCCAGCCGACACAAGCGGGAGGATACATACAATGAGCAGTTCTTC
CASRHKREDTYNEQFF
>-|-|TRBJ2-3|TRBV14|13
TGTGCCAGCAGCCAAGATTACGGAGATACGCAGTATTTT
CASSQDYGDTQYF
>-|-|TRBJ1-5|TRBV28|12
TGTGCCAGCAGTCCTTGGGGTCAGCCCCAGCATTTT
CASSPWGQPQHF
>-|once|TRBJ2-5|TRBV6-1|12
TGTGCCAGCAGTGATAGGGTAGTGACCCAGTACTTC
CASSDRVVTQYF
>TRBD1|-|TRBJ1-2|TRBV28|18
TGTGCCAGCAGTTCATGGACAGGGAGGGCGGGGATCCTCTATGGCTACACCTTC
CASSSWTGRAGILYGYTF
>-|-|TRBJ1-5|TRBV19|15
TGTGCCAGTAGTAAGGGCCAGACTAGCAATCAGCCCCAGCATTTT
CASSKGQTSNQPQHF
>-|-|TRBJ2-7|TRBV5-6|13
TGTGCCAGCAGCTTGTGGGTGACCTACGAGCAGTACTTC
CASSLWVTYEQYF
>-|-|TRBJ1-2|TRBV6-5|15
TGTGCCAGCAGTCTCCTGAGCGGCGGAGGCTATGGCTACACCTTC
CASSLLSGGGYGYTF
>-|-|TRBJ1-1|TRBV28|15
TGTGCCAGCACCCCACAAGGCTATTTGAACACTGAAGCTTTCTTT
CASTPQGYLNTEAFF
>TRBD2|-|TRBJ2-7|TRBV6-6|16
TGTGCCAGCAGTTACTCGACGGGACTAGCGGGAGGGGAGCAGTACTTC
CASSYSTGLAGGEQYF
>TRBD2|-|TRBJ2-1|TRBV11-3|17
TGTGCCAGCAGCCCCGGACTAGCGGGCTCCTTTAACAATGAGCAGTTCTTC
CASSPGLAGSFNNEQFF
>-|-|TRBJ2-5|TRBV11-2|15
TGTGCCAGCAGCTTCTCACAGGGTTGGGGGGAGACCCAGTACTTC
CASSFSQGWGETQYF
>TRBD2|-|TRBJ2-7|TRBV5-4|16
TGTGCCAGCAGCTTTGTACTAGCGGGAGGGTCCTACGAGCAGTACTTC
CASSFVLAGGSYEQYF
>TRBD2|-|TRBJ2-7|TRBV5-1|20
TGCGCCAGCAGCTTGGCCACCGGGACTAGCGGGGGGACGGGTGTCTACGAGCAGTACTTC
CASSLATGTSGGTGVYEQYF